The TCR beta chain under discussion was sequenced for a study of cytomegalovirus exposure and HLA in healthy donors (TCRdb year 2017). For the wider study: An earlier analysis of several hundred of the donors reported about 280 Gb of sequence data and 117 million unique TCR beta sequences obtained from approximately 180 million T cells. HLA typing covered class I and class II loci at four-digit resolution. In an earlier analysis of 587 of the donors, high-throughput TCR beta sequencing was used to judge whether each TCR beta V gene segment behaved as functional or pseudogenic. The study used immunosequencing to profile the T cell repertoires of more than 650 subjects and linked those repertoires to cytomegalovirus serostatus. On average, 235,054 unique TCR beta nucleotide sequences were sequenced per donor among more than 350 genotyped donors of the cohort, with roughly 20% of those sequences being non-productive. The study aimed to test whether signatures of past pathogen exposure could be identified by cataloging public T cell receptors. In a later genetic analysis, genome-wide SNP genotypes for about 65% of the roughly 700 donors were used, and that subset was treated as a discovery cohort. An early release that covered roughly 600 HLA-typed donors contained approximately 300 gigabases of sequencing data and 80 million or so unique TCR sequences. Donor age, sex, ethnicity and CMV serostatus were compiled alongside the repertoire data. Of the 398 genotyped donors, approximately 81% were placed in the genetic ancestry cluster associated with self-reported Caucasian donors. The study combined high-throughput TCR immunosequencing, statistical association of individual TCRs with disease status, and machine learning to predict cytomegalovirus infection status. Typing coverage varied by locus: roughly 629-640 donors for A, B, C, DRB1 and DQB1; approximately 520 for DQA1; around 610 for DPA1; under 490 for DPB1. Every repertoire in the discovery cohort had been generated on one and the same sequencing platform. A later analysis re-analyzed previously published TCR beta repertoires from approximately 700 donors and added high-resolution HLA genotyping to study TCR occurrence patterns. In the later analysis, no new phenotypic data were used to find candidate immune exposures; instead, reliance was placed on TCR beta sequences and their occurrence across donors. Roughly five DR-DQ haplotypes were handled as single units for association and clustering because linkage in the cohort was strong. A separate validation cohort of over 95 different subjects was used in addition to the 666-subject first cohort.

Relative to germline, V is missing 7 bases and J is missing 6 bases, with 7 bases of the junction outside any gene match. The germline V gene yields SGHRS for CDR1 and YFSETQ for CDR2. Inclusive of the bounding cysteine and phenylalanine, the CDR3 is 12 residues long. Of the read, only the CDR3 DNA is kept; its 36 bases are in frame from base 1. Results and caveats for the whole study, not just this receptor: An association between a missense DCLRE1C variant and V-gene and J-gene trimming of TCR beta chains was found in a later genetic analysis and replicated in an independent cohort. According to a later analysis, most CMV-associated TCR beta chains appeared to be HLA-restricted, and the HLA associations seemed to be driven largely by CMV exposure. Most TCR sequences were seen in very few donors, while some public TCRs were found in many individuals. A later analysis reported that several top co-occurrence clusters appeared linked to parvovirus B19, influenza, CMV and Epstein-Barr virus. Because counts were too low, seventeen rarely observed V segments, including chromosome 9 orphons, were excluded from the earlier analysis of 500 to 700 of the donors. In vitro tests confirmed that three of the cytomegalovirus-associated TCR beta chains recognize cytomegalovirus antigens. In both the original and validation cohorts, the classifier was reported to diagnose cytomegalovirus status with high specificity and sensitivity. This cohort had only TCR beta chains sequenced, and the lack of alpha or paired-chain data limited which features could be detected. Sequencing depth was assumed to be roughly uniform across donors in the presence/absence analyses, though that assumption may not hold. HLA typing was unavailable for some donors at each locus, so association tests used only the typed subset. The sequencing pipeline was judged likely to have produced a cluster of highly shared sequence variants as a technical artifact. Broadly in line with IMGT annotations, most TCR beta V segments showed up in productive rearrangements about 87% or about 30% of the time in an earlier analysis of 450 to 750 of the donors. Assigning TCR associations to individual alleles was difficult when HLA alleles, especially DR and DQ, strongly co-occurred. In a later analysis, HLA-associated TCR beta chains were found to be more clonally expanded and to have lower generation probabilities than equally common non-associated chains. A further reported finding was that TCR beta sequences accurately predicted the HLA-A and HLA-B alleles for most subjects in the first cohort. Linkage disequilibrium might explain the correlated functional status among segregating V segments, but an unknown experimental factor could not be excluded. Some IMGT-functional V segments, including TRBV6-2 and TRBV6-3, could not be told apart with the 87-base-pair reads, so those segments were excluded. In a later analysis, TCR association rates were found to vary across HLA loci, with the most associated TCRs seen for DRB1 alleles and the fewest for HLA-C alleles. In a later genetic analysis, fewer N-insertions in productive TCRs were reported among donors in an Asian-associated ancestry cluster than the roughly 710-donor mean. The only immune exposure information available for the cohort was CMV serostatus. Specific HLA alleles were associated with 15,000 to 20,000 TCR beta sequences at a false discovery rate of 0.05 in a later analysis. The study listed 150 to 200 TCR beta chains as associated with cytomegalovirus. The authors suggested that the approach could potentially be generalized to other disease states and immunological phenotypes.

Library preparation employed the immunoSEQ multiplex PCR assay. For the multiplex PCR, a mixture combining 60 forward primers for TCR Vbeta segments and 13 reverse primers for TCR Jbeta segments was used. The CDR3 region of rearranged TCR beta genes was amplified from genomic DNA with a multiplex PCR assay. Amplified TCR beta libraries were sequenced as 87-base-pair reads on the Illumina HiSeq System. In the paper's pipeline: A later analysis counted some 74 million unique TCR beta chains across the 550 to 700 repertoires, and around 12 million of these chains were shared by at least two donors. To remove PCR and sequencing errors, raw reads were error-corrected and collapsed into unique sequences using a nearest-neighbor algorithm that merged closely related sequences. V, D and J gene segments were assigned by aligning CDR3 sequences to IMGT reference sequences. Each retained sequence needed at least a six-nucleotide match to both a V gene segment and a J gene segment. Rearrangements were classified as productive when the CDR3 lacked stop codons and remained in frame with V and J, and all other rearrangements were classified as non-productive. Following IMGT convention, CDR3 was defined as the stretch from the second conserved V-encoded cysteine to the conserved J-encoded phenylalanine. The earlier analysis of about 570 of the donors excluded any sequence lacking an unambiguous match to a single V gene segment. An earlier analysis of fewer than 650 of the donors classified V segments as functional when productive rearrangements were above 56.7% and as segregating when the standard deviation between donors was above 5%. To diagnose cytomegalovirus status from the catalog of TCR beta chain sequences, a statistical classification framework was built. A later analysis assigned V and J genes by comparing TCR nucleotide sequences with IMGT/GENE-DB human TR gene sequences. A later analysis assigned CDR3 sequences and most-parsimonious VDJ recombination scenarios with the TCRdist pipeline. In a later analysis, every TCR beta chain was defined by the combination of its CDR3 amino acid sequence and its V-gene family, and reads without a unique V-gene family were dropped. As a way to deal with suspected cross-contamination and a sequencing artifact, a later analysis dropped over 550 nucleotide sequences that were highly shared and had low generation probability. For each public chain, a later analysis derived a clonal expansion index from normalized ranks of inferred template counts within each repertoire. Generation probabilities in a later analysis came from a VDJ recombination model fitted to out-of-frame rearrangements, and those results were checked against IGoR. Hypergeometric tests were used in a later analysis to score TCR-TCR, TCR-HLA and TCR-CMV co-occurrence, with a repertoire-size bias correction applied to the TCR pairs. False discovery rates were estimated in a later analysis by permuting HLA or CMV assignments 20 times. In a later analysis, co-occurring TCRs were grouped using DBSCAN, and TCRdist sequence similarity was added for clustering within HLA-allele-positive subsets. Repertoires with fewer than 30,000 or more than 120,000 public chains, plus five repertoires with anomalous nucleotide sharing, were excluded from co-occurrence clustering. As stored in TCRdb, this immuneACCESS dataset retains in-frame rearrangements with V and J assigned. A fraction of the clones does not appear; measured against another copy, unresolved V genes explain less than half of the discrepancy, and the remainder lacks a known reason. That table gives V, J and clone size, and the DNA gave D and trimming. Recorded for this sample are 95,000 to 150,000 clones; around two thirds of them occurred a single time. The ten largest clones add up to under 9% of the sample.

The cohort was made up of 500 to 850 healthy bone marrow donors. At the time of sampling, every cohort member was nominally healthy, though immune exposures that went unrecorded were likely present. The donor was CMV seropositive and was included in the group of 250 to 300 seropositive cohort members. Each donor provided a peripheral blood sample, and peripheral blood mononuclear cells were used for TCR beta sequencing. The Qiagen DNeasy Blood Extraction Kit was used to extract genomic DNA from the blood cell samples. In the case of this clone: Its target antigen remains unknown. Base qualities are not at hand, and no much larger clone is one base apart.

This clonotype was obtained from a woman between 40 and 55 years old in good health and CMV-seropositive. The material sequenced was PBMCs. The rearranged segments are TRBV5-1 and TRBJ2-7, with 7 central nucleotides matching TRBD1. The CDR3 sequence is CASGHRGSEQYF. The DNA is as follows: TGCGCCAGCGGTCACAGGGGCAGCGAGCAGTACTTC.